This T cell receptor beta chain was captured in a study of cytomegalovirus exposure and HLA in healthy donors. The CDR3 is made up of 14 amino acids. Trimming cost V 2 bases and J 5 bases; bases outside gene matches: 1. Germline CDR1 is MNHNS and CDR2 is SASEGT. The PCR used 60 Vbeta and 13 Jbeta primers. Here immunoSEQ multiplex PCR was the method, and the copy in TCRdb shows in-frame clones only, minus some. The sample yields about 220,000 clones, roughly 88% seen once. In its sample, this clone was seen a few times. This receptor was identified in a boy younger than 10 in good health and CMV-seronegative. Material: PBMCs. The rearrangement joins TRBV6-1 to TRBJ1-1, with 11 nucleotides matching TRBD1. CDR3: CASSERDRGTEAFF. For the CDR3, the DNA is TGTGCCAGCAGTGAACGGGACAGGGGGACTGAAGCTTTCTTT.